A single sample is the source of the 30 T cell receptor beta chains below, sequenced in a study of blood T cell repertoires in COVID-19. Some clones are missing from TCRdb's copy, which holds only in-frame ones; the method was immunoSEQ multiplex PCR. In the table there are around 290,000 clones, about 88% of which are singletons. Sequencing input: PBMCs or T cells enriched from blood (not recorded which). The receptors were sampled from a woman aged 55-70 years in a cohort exposed to, infected with or recovered from COVID-19 (not recorded which).

The chain recombines TRBV5-6 with TRBJ2-6; weak D call: TRBD1 (6 bases). V was clipped by 3 bases and J by 1 base, with 8 bases between them. Germline V gene sequence: CDR1 SGHDT, CDR2 YYEEEE. The CDR3 is 15 residues long. The CDR3 is CASSSQGSGANVLTF. CDR3 bases: TGTGCCAGCAGCTCACAGGGTTCTGGGGCCAACGTCCTGACTTTC.

The V and J genes are TRBV25-1 and TRBJ2-1; no clear D. Germline lookup yields CDR1 MGHDK and CDR2 SYGVNS. The CDR3 is 11 amino acids. Trimming removed 4 bases at V and 9 bases at J, with 7 bases between. The CDR3, as DNA: TGTGCCAGCAGTGGCGACTCTGAGCAGTTCTTC. Its translation: CASSGDSEQFF.

J is TRBJ2-3 and V is TRBV7-3; D perhaps matches TRBD2 (5 bases). Germline V lookup: CDR1 SGHTA, CDR2 FQGTGA. The CDR3 loop spans 15 amino acids. Trimming removed 4 bases from V and 0 bases from J, with 11 bases in between. The CDR3 protein is CASSSGLGSTDTQYF. In DNA form, the CDR3 reads TGTGCCAGCAGCTCAGGACTGGGGAGCACAGATACGCAGTATTTT.

The genes are TRBV19 and TRBJ2-3; no definite D call. From germline, CDR1 is LNHDA and CDR2 SQIVND (reference sequence). The CDR3 is 14 residues long. Deletions cut 2 bases from V and 2 bases from J, with 8 bases between. CDR3 bases: TGTGCCAGTAGTATAATAGCCTCCACAGATACGCAGTATTTT. This sequence encodes CASSIIASTDTQYF.

This clone was observed a handful of times. This chain uses TRBV27 with TRBJ1-5; 7 bases agree with TRBD1. The CDR3 extends over 16 amino acids. After removal of 4 bases from V and 9 bases from J, the junction contained 15 bases not matched to a gene. Per the germline V gene, CDR1 is MNHEY and CDR2 is SMNVEV (reference sequence). CDR3 sequence (DNA): TGTGCCAGCAGTTCAACGACCGGGACAGCCCGTTCGCCCCAGCATTTT. Its translation: CASSSTTGTARSPQHF.

This rearrangement joins TRBV11-2 to TRBJ2-7, with D uncertain. Per the germline V gene, CDR1 is SGHAT and CDR2 is FQNNGV. V gave up 2 bases and J gave up 3 bases, with 8 bases separating them. This CDR3 has 13 residues. The CDR3 region is CASSLRRGYEQYF. Written as DNA, the CDR3 is TGTGCCAGCAGCTTACGCAGAGGCTACGAGCAGTACTTC.

The chain recombines TRBV6-5 with TRBJ1-2, with a weak D call TRBD1 (5 bases). Germline CDR1 and CDR2: MNHEY and SVGAGI. V was pared by 0 bases and J by 4 bases, with 15 bases between. The CDR3 loop spans 16 amino acids. The CDR3 DNA is TGTGCCAGCAGTTACTCGGTTCGGGGGATTGCCTATGGCTACACCTTC. It codes for CASSYSVRGIAYGYTF.

The chain uses TRBV7-9 and TRBJ1-6, with 7 bases aligning to TRBD1. The CDR3 loop spans 15 amino acids. Losses at the gene ends were 5 bases for V and 7 bases for J; bases not matched to a gene: 8. Germline loops: CDR1 SEHNR, CDR2 FQNEAQ (reference sequence). In nucleotides, the CDR3 is TGTGCCAGCAGCGAAACGGGGACAGCAAATTCACCCCTCCACTTT. Protein: CASSETGTANSPLHF.

This clone was observed a few times. The CDR3 DNA reads TGTGCCAGCAGCCTACCGGGACTCAAATACAATGAGCAGTTCTTC. This sequence encodes CASSLPGLKYNEQFF. The genes are TRBV3-1 (or the pseudogene TRBV3-2) and TRBJ2-1, with a possible D match to TRBD2 (6 bases). Trimming stripped 4 bases from V and 4 bases from J, with 14 bases between. The CDR3 totals 15 residues. Germline lookup yields CDR1 LGHDT and CDR2 YNNKEL (reference sequence).

This sequence joins TRBV7-3 and TRBJ2-1, with 14 bases identical to TRBD2. This CDR3 region has 16 residues. Germline V gene lookup returns CDR1 SGHTA and CDR2 FQGTGA. Trimming cost V 0 bases and J 7 bases; bases outside gene matches: 2. In nucleotides, the CDR3 is TGTGCCAGCAGCTTAACGGGACTAGCGGGAGAGAATGAGCAGTTCTTC. Residues: CASSLTGLAGENEQFF.

The chain has TRBV29-1 and TRBJ2-1; TRBD2 aligns across 10 bases. CDR3 length: 13 amino acids. Germline assignment: CDR1 SQVTM and CDR2 ANQGSEA. After removal of 6 bases from V and 10 bases from J, the junction contained 9 bases not matched to a gene. CDR3 sequence: CSVGPGSGREQFF. In DNA form, the CDR3 reads TGCAGCGTCGGCCCTGGTAGCGGGAGGGAGCAGTTCTTC.

V is TRBV7-8 and J is TRBJ1-6; D ambiguous. The CDR3 length is 15 residues. V dropped 1 base and J dropped 0 bases, with 4 bases sitting between them. Germline CDR1 and CDR2: SGHVS and FQNEAQ. CDR3 coding DNA: TGTGCCAGCAGCTTAGGGAGCTCCTATAATTCACCCCTCCACTTT. As protein: CASSLGSSYNSPLHF.

Comments on this clone: At one end the junction does not follow the germline gene, possibly because of a read error. J is TRBJ2-1 and V is TRBV7-2; 9 nucleotides align to TRBD2. This CDR3 is built from 15 residues. Germline-derived CDR1 and CDR2 are SGHTA and FQGNSA. CDR3 loop: CASTLAGVGGNEQFF. The CDR3 DNA sequence: TGTGCCAGCACCTTAGCGGGAGTTGGGGGGAATGAGCAGTTCTTC.

The J gene is TRBJ2-7, the V gene TRBV7-8, with D uncertain. The CDR3 has 13 residues. From germline, CDR1 is SGHVS and CDR2 FQNEAQ. V was trimmed by 3 bases and J by 3 bases, leaving 9 bases between them. DNA of the CDR3: TGTGCCAGCAGCTTTGACATACTCTACGAGCAGTACTTC. Encoded protein: CASSFDILYEQYF.

The chain recombines TRBV2 with TRBJ2-2; TRBD2 matches at 10 bases. The V gene's germline CDR1 is SNHLY and CDR2 FYNNEI. V was pared by 6 bases and J by 7 bases, with 5 bases of the junction left unmatched. The CDR3 covers 14 residues. The CDR3 nucleotides read TGTGCCAGCAGACAGCGGGAGGGGGTCGGGGAGCTGTTTTTT. Translating it yields CASRQREGVGELFF.

This chain connects TRBV28 to TRBJ1-6, with no clear D. Trimming shortened V by 3 bases and J by 5 bases, and 8 bases separated the two germline ends. Germline V CDR1 and CDR2: MDHEN, SYDVKM. The CDR3 totals 14 residues. CDR3 bases: TGTGCCAGCAGTTTGGGCAGGAATAATTCACCCCTCCACTTT. Its protein is CASSLGRNNSPLHF.

This clone was found once. Other nucleotide sequences from this sample produce the same CDR3. V and J are TRBV19 and TRBJ1-5; TRBD1 matches 7 bases. V was pared by 5 bases and J by 1 base, with 5 bases of the junction left unmatched. The CDR3 consists of 15 residues. The germline V gene has CDR1 LNHDA and CDR2 SQIVND (reference sequence). The CDR3: CASSPGQVSNQPQHF. In DNA, the CDR3 is TGTGCCAGTAGTCCAGGACAGGTGAGCAATCAGCCCCAGCATTTT. The whole variable domain, filled in from reference TRBV19 and TRBJ1-5, reads DGGITQSPKYLFRKEGQNVTLSCEQNLNHDAMYWYRQDPGQGLRLIYYSQIVNDFQKGDIAEGYSVSREKKESFPLTVTSAQKNPTAFYLCASSPGQVSNQPQHFGDGTRLSIL.

The chain combines TRBV18 with TRBJ2-7, with a weak D call TRBD1 (6 bases). The ends were cut back, 0 bases at V and 4 bases at J, with 13 bases in the middle. Germline V gives CDR1 KGHSH, CDR2 LQKENI. The CDR3 spans 15 residues. The CDR3 sequence is CASSPPLTGRYEQYF. The CDR3 DNA sequence: TGTGCCAGCTCACCACCCCTGACAGGCCGATACGAGCAGTACTTC. Full variable domain (rest looked up from reference TRBV18 and TRBJ2-7): NAGVMQNPRHLVRRRGQEARLRCSPMKGHSHVYWYRQLPEEGLKFMVYLQKENIIDESGMPKERFSAEFPKEGPSILRIQQVVRGDSAAYFCASSPPLTGRYEQYFGPGTRLTVT.

The chain joins TRBV28 to TRBJ1-6; possible D gene TRBD1, 5 bases. Trimming stripped 4 bases from V and 4 bases from J, with 8 bases between. This CDR3 is 14 amino acids long. The V gene's germline CDR1 is MDHEN and CDR2 SYDVKM. In nucleotides, the CDR3 is TGTGCCAGCAGTTACCCAGGGTATAATTCACCCCTCCACTTT. Encoded protein: CASSYPGYNSPLHF.

This chain connects TRBV10-2 to TRBJ2-7; maybe TRBD1 (6 bases). Trimming removed 8 bases from V and 0 bases from J, with 14 bases in between. This CDR3 is built from 14 residues. Germline V gene data show CDR1 as WSHSY and CDR2 as SAAADI. CDR3 DNA: TGCGCCAGCGATACAGGGAAGAACTCCTACGAGCAGTACTTC. Its translation: CASDTGKNSYEQYF.

The rearrangement joins TRBV27 to TRBJ1-2; no clear D gene. Germline values: CDR1 MNHEY, CDR2 SMNVEV (reference sequence). The V and J ends lost 2 bases and 5 bases respectively, with 12 bases between them. CDR3 length: 14 amino acids. CDR3 region: CASSLGPGQYGYTF. The CDR3 DNA sequence: TGTGCCAGCAGTTTAGGCCCGGGTCAGTATGGCTACACCTTC.

The chain uses TRBV7-9 and TRBJ2-1; D is perhaps TRBD2 (6 bases). The CDR3 spans 15 residues. Germline V gives CDR1 SEHNR, CDR2 FQNEAQ (reference sequence). Trimming pared 3 bases from V and 5 bases from J, leaving 14 bases between. The CDR3 reads CASSFVRAGDNEQFF. For the CDR3, the DNA is TGTGCCAGCAGCTTCGTTAGAGCGGGCGACAATGAGCAGTTCTTC.

The chain carries TRBV21-1 and TRBJ2-5; the table's TRBD1 call for D was not verified on the DNA. TRBV21-1 is given as a pseudogene. The CDR3 contains 15 residues. The CDR3 nucleotides are TGTGCCAGCAGCATTTCCGGGACAGATAGGCAGACCCAGTACTTC. This translates into CASSISGTDRQTQYF.

The V gene is TRBV18, the J gene TRBJ2-6; D is perhaps TRBD1 (5 bases). The CDR3 covers 18 residues. Germline V gene sequence: CDR1 KGHSH, CDR2 LQKENI. Between the trimmed V and J ends, which lost 0 bases and 0 bases, there was a span of 12 bases. CDR3 DNA: TGTGCCAGCTCACCACCGGGCTCTACAGGCTCTGGGGCCAACGTCCTGACTTTC. This sequence encodes CASSPPGSTGSGANVLTF.

The J gene is TRBJ2-5, the V gene TRBV2; D might be TRBD2 (5 bases). Per germline, CDR1 SNHLY and CDR2 FYNNEI. CDR3 size: 12 residues. With 6 bases removed from V and 4 bases from J, the gap between germline ends came to 9 bases. The CDR3 spells CASRDLGETQYF. In DNA, the CDR3 is TGTGCCAGCAGGGACTTGGGAGAGACCCAGTACTTC.

J is TRBJ2-7 and V is TRBV11-2, with no clear D. V dropped 1 base and J dropped 0 bases, with 10 bases sitting between them. Germline-derived CDR1 and CDR2 are SGHAT and FQNNGV. The CDR3 runs 15 residues. This CDR3 is CASSLGDTNSYEQYF. DNA for the CDR3: TGTGCCAGCAGCTTAGGCGACACCAACTCCTACGAGCAGTACTTC.

The rearrangement joins TRBV6-5 to TRBJ1-2; a weak D match, TRBD1 (5 bases). This CDR3 is 15 amino acids long. Germline loops: CDR1 MNHEY, CDR2 SVGAGI. Trimming stripped 5 bases from V and 2 bases from J, with 15 bases between. The CDR3 here is CASSPHLRGNYGYTF. The CDR3 DNA reads as TGTGCCAGCAGTCCTCACCTCCGGGGGAACTATGGCTACACCTTC.

The chain links TRBV28 to TRBJ1-1, with 10 positions matching TRBD1. J was trimmed by 3 bases and V by 5 bases; bases with no gene match: 6. Per germline, CDR1 MDHEN and CDR2 SYDVKM. The CDR3 contains 15 residues. The CDR3 DNA follows: TGTGCCAGCAGTGCGACCGGGACAGGGGACACTGAAGCTTTCTTT. This encodes CASSATGTGDTEAFF.

The chain is built from TRBV6-6 and TRBJ1-3; tentatively, D is TRBD1 (6 bases). CDR3 length: 14 amino acids. The V gene lost 4 bases and the J gene lost 0 bases, with 7 bases spanning the gap. In germline, CDR1 is MNHNY, CDR2 SVGAGI (reference sequence). The CDR3 coding sequence is TGTGCCAGCAGTTCACAGGGCTCTGGAAACACCATATATTTT. As protein: CASSSQGSGNTIYF.

Details on this clone: Other DNA sequences in the sample encode the same CDR3. The rearrangement joins TRBV28 to TRBJ1-4; 10 nucleotides agree with TRBD1. The J segment lost 5 bases and the V segment lost 4 bases, leaving 1 base of the junction unmatched. There are 14 residues in the CDR3. Germline CDR1 reads MDHEN; CDR2 reads SYDVKM. CDR3 bases: TGTGCCAGCAGTTCGACAGGGGGCAATGAAAAACTGTTTTTT. It codes for CASSSTGGNEKLFF.